The sample holds a few counts of the clone carrying this T cell receptor (beta chain). Repertoires were generated with immunoSEQ multiplex PCR, while TCRdb's copy carries only in-frame clones and drops some. The sample lists more than 75,000 clones, around 94% occurring once. The data are from a study of technical replicates of blood from a few donors. V gave up 6 bases and J gave up 2 bases; unmatched junction bases: 6. Germline V gene sequence: CDR1 WNHNN, CDR2 SYGVQD (reference sequence). The CDR3 totals 15 residues. The rearrangement joins TRBV10-1 to TRBJ2-2; 7 nucleotides line up with TRBD2. The material sequenced was T cells isolated from PBMCs. The TCR sequence derives from a human donor in good health. CDR3 region: CASSSQRENTGELFF. The CDR3 coding sequence is TGCGCCAGCAGCTCTCAGCGGGAAAACACCGGGGAGCTGTTTTTT.